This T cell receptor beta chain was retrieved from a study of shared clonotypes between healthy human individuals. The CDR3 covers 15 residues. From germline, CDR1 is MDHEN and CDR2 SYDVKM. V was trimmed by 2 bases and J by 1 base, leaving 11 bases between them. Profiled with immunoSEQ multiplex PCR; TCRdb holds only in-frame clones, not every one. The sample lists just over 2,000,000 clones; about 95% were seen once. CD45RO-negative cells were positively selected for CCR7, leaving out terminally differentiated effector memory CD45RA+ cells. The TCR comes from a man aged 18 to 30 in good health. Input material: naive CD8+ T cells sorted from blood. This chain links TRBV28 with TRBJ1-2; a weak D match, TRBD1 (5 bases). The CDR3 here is CASSLMLQGNYGYTF. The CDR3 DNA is TGTGCCAGCAGTTTAATGCTCCAGGGTAACTATGGCTACACCTTC.